One and the same sample provided the 27 T cell receptor beta chains below, sequenced in a study of T cell responses to AZD1222 COVID-19 vaccine. Clones were read by immunoSEQ multiplex PCR, and TCRdb kept only the in-frame ones, dropping some. Among 83,000 or so clones listed, less than 95% were seen once. The material sequenced was peripheral blood, taken 28 days after the second AZD1222 dose. The receptors here all came from an adult who received the AZD1222 COVID-19 vaccine.

This chain connects TRBV10-3 to TRBJ2-3, with D perhaps TRBD1 (6 bases). The CDR3 has 12 amino acids. Trimming removed 2 bases from V and 6 bases from J, with 6 bases in between. Germline V gives CDR1 ENHRY, CDR2 SYGVKD. The CDR3 region has the DNA TGTGCCATCAGTGAGAGGGGGGATACGCAGTATTTT. Protein: CAISERGDTQYF.

V is TRBV6-2 or TRBV6-3 and J is TRBJ2-7; 8 bases line up with TRBD1. Per germline, CDR1 MNHEY and CDR2 SVGEGT. The CDR3 is made up of 15 amino acids. Trimming removed 4 bases from V and 4 bases from J; junction bases left unmatched: 9. The CDR3 here is CASSSGQGRVYEQYF. CDR3 in DNA: TGTGCCAGCAGTTCTGGACAGGGAAGAGTTTACGAGCAGTACTTC.

V is TRBV27 and J is TRBJ2-7, with D perhaps matching TRBD1 (5 bases). V lost 6 bases and J lost 4, with 10 bases in between. Germline-derived CDR1 and CDR2 are MNHEY and SMNVEV (reference sequence). The CDR3 has 12 amino acids. CDR3 in DNA: TGTGCCAGCAGCCCGAACAGGTACGAGCAGTACTTC. This gives the protein CASSPNRYEQYF.

The genes are TRBV24-1 and TRBJ2-1; maybe TRBD2 (6 bases). CDR1 KGHDR and CDR2 SFDVKD come from the germline V gene. CDR3 length: 16 residues. Trimming cost V 5 bases and J 6 bases, with 19 bases left between them. The CDR3 bases are TGTGCCACCAGTGGGACTAATTCTCCCATATTCAATGAGCAGTTCTTC. It yields the protein CATSGTNSPIFNEQFF.

The chain joins TRBV7-9 to TRBJ2-7; 8 bases line up with TRBD1. Looked up from germline, CDR1 is SEHNR and CDR2 is FQNEAQ (reference sequence). This CDR3 is 14 amino acids long. Unmatched junction bases numbered 5, after V lost 4 bases and J lost 3 bases. CDR3 nucleotide sequence: TGTGCCAGCAGCTCCCGACAGGGGAGCTACGAGCAGTACTTC. Translation gives CASSSRQGSYEQYF.

V usage is TRBV5-4 and J usage is TRBJ2-1; 8 nucleotides line up with TRBD2. With 3 bases clipped from V and 8 bases from J, the junction kept 16 bases outside the gene matches. The CDR3 contains 17 residues. CDR1 is SGHNT and CDR2 is YYREEE in the germline V gene (reference sequence). The chain's CDR3 is CASSSPFTSGLGYEQFF. DNA of the CDR3: TGTGCCAGCAGCTCTCCCTTTACTAGCGGCCTGGGTTATGAGCAGTTCTTC.

V and J are TRBV12-3 or TRBV12-4 and TRBJ2-3; D is undetermined. The CDR3 runs 12 residues. The V end was cut by 8 bases, the J end by 6 bases, with 12 bases between. The CDR3 nucleotides are TGTGCCAGCCGGACCCCCGGGGATACGCAGTATTTT. It encodes CASRTPGDTQYF.

This clone was recorded only once. The chain employs TRBV14 and TRBJ1-5; D unresolved. The ends were cut back, 8 bases at V and 3 bases at J, with 11 bases in the middle. Germline loops: CDR1 SGHDN, CDR2 FVKESK. The CDR3 contains 13 residues. The CDR3: CASSWATNQPQHF. Written as DNA, the CDR3 is TGTGCCAGCTCCTGGGCCACCAATCAGCCCCAGCATTTT.

This chain connects TRBV6-5 to TRBJ2-1, with 9 bases that match TRBD2. The V gene end was trimmed by 0 bases and the J gene end by 7 bases; junction bases not matched to a gene: 4. The germline CDR1 and CDR2 sequences are MNHEY and SVGAGI. This CDR3 contains 15 residues. The CDR3 region is CASSYSAGGENEQFF. The CDR3 DNA follows: TGTGCCAGCAGTTACTCCGCGGGAGGGGAAAATGAGCAGTTCTTC.

V and J are TRBV27 and TRBJ1-1; D is possibly TRBD1 (5 bases). The germline CDR1 and CDR2 sequences are MNHEY and SMNVEV (reference sequence). The CDR3 runs 14 residues. Deletions cut 3 bases from V and 1 base from J, with 9 bases between. The DNA for the CDR3 is TGTGCCAGCAGTTTCGGAGGGGCGAACACTGAAGCTTTCTTT. Protein sequence: CASSFGGANTEAFF.

The chain has TRBV27 and TRBJ2-3, with TRBD2 matching 8 bases. In germline, CDR1 is MNHEY, CDR2 SMNVEV (reference sequence). This CDR3 has 15 amino acids. J lost 2 bases, V lost 5 bases, and 6 bases had no gene match. CDR3 sequence reads: CASSASGPNTDTQYF. In DNA, the CDR3 is TGTGCCAGCAGTGCTAGCGGGCCAAACACAGATACGCAGTATTTT.

The rearrangement uses TRBV7-6 and TRBJ1-1, with 7 bases matching TRBD1. This CDR3 has 14 residues. J lost 11 bases, V lost 2 bases, and 11 bases had no gene match. Germline CDR1 SGHVS, CDR2 FNYEAQ. The CDR3 DNA is TGTGCCAGCAGCTTAACAGACAGGGTAATGGAGGCTTTCTTT. Protein product: CASSLTDRVMEAFF.

The chain links TRBV9 to TRBJ1-2, with TRBD1 as a possible D gene (5 bases). Germline CDR1 reads SGDLS; CDR2 reads YYNGEE. This CDR3 region has 17 residues. Deletions cut 4 bases from V and 7 bases from J, with 26 bases between. The CDR3 reads CASSPKSQGYELPGYTF. CDR3 nucleotides: TGTGCCAGCAGCCCTAAGAGCCAGGGCTACGAACTACCTGGCTACACCTTC.

V gene TRBV14 combines with J gene TRBJ1-1, with D hard to call. CDR1 and CDR2 from the germline V gene are SGHDN and FVKESK. CDR3 length: 14 residues. The V end was cut by 3 bases, the J end by 6 bases, with 14 bases between. CDR3 bases: TGTGCCAGCAGCCACCAGATTCGGACCTCTGAAGCTTTCTTT. Encoded protein: CASSHQIRTSEAFF.

This CDR3 is CASNTMNTEAFF. CDR3 DNA: TGTGCCAGCAATACCATGAACACTGAAGCTTTCTTT. This chain connects TRBV25-1 to TRBJ1-1; D gene unclear. Germline-derived CDR1 and CDR2 are MGHDK and SYGVNS. The CDR3 extends over 12 amino acids. Trimming took off 7 bases at V and 0 bases at J, with 6 bases between the two ends.

This chain links TRBV18 with TRBJ2-1; D gene ambiguous. Germline V gene lookup returns CDR1 KGHSH and CDR2 LQKENI. This CDR3 spans 15 amino acids. V lost 1 base, J lost 3 bases, and 10 bases lay in between. CDR3 sequence: CASSPLGFGYNEQFF. The DNA of the CDR3 is TGTGCCAGCTCACCACTGGGGTTTGGCTACAATGAGCAGTTCTTC.

The rearrangement links TRBV11-2 to TRBJ1-2; a possible D gene is TRBD1 (5 bases). The CDR3 runs 13 residues. The germline gives CDR1 SGHAT, CDR2 FQNNGV. V dropped 2 bases and J dropped 7 bases, with 11 bases sitting between them. The CDR3: CASSLQQGSGYTF. For the CDR3, the DNA is TGTGCCAGCAGCTTACAGCAGGGCTCTGGCTACACCTTC.

A remark on this clone: Germline is not matched at one junction end, which may reflect a read error. The chain is built from TRBV18 and TRBJ2-3; D remains unclear. Germline-derived CDR1 and CDR2 are KGHSH and LQKENI. This CDR3 spans 13 amino acids. The CDR3 nucleotides are TGTGCCAGCTCACCACAGGGCACGGATACGCAGTATTTT. Translation: CASSPQGTDTQYF.

The chain links TRBV4-1 to TRBJ2-7, with D possibly matching TRBD1 (6 bases). This CDR3 contains 14 residues. V dropped 2 bases and J dropped 2 bases, with 10 bases sitting between them. Germline CDR1 reads MGHRA; CDR2 reads YSYEKL. The CDR3 sequence: CASSQRQETYEQYF. DNA for the CDR3: TGCGCCAGCAGCCAACGACAGGAAACCTACGAGCAGTACTTC.

This chain joins TRBV25-1 and TRBJ2-1; D call uncertain. The CDR3 contains 14 residues. The V end was cut by 4 bases, the J end by 0 bases, with 7 bases between. Germline assignment: CDR1 MGHDK and CDR2 SYGVNS. CDR3: CASSAVSSYNEQFF. CDR3 DNA: TGTGCCAGCAGTGCCGTAAGCTCCTACAATGAGCAGTTCTTC.

CDR3 sequence (DNA): TGTGCCAGCAGCTTGACGGACAGGCCAACCTCTGGAAACACCATATATTTT. Amino acids: CASSLTDRPTSGNTIYF. The V gene is TRBV7-9, the J gene TRBJ1-3; 7 positions agree with TRBD1. Germline V CDR1 and CDR2: SEHNR, FQNEAQ (reference sequence). This CDR3 is 17 amino acids long. V dropped 3 bases and J dropped 0; count of bases not matched to a gene: 8.

The chain links TRBV19 to TRBJ1-4, with 8 bases that match TRBD1. Germline CDR1 and CDR2: LNHDA and SQIVND (reference sequence). This CDR3 has 14 amino acids. Trimming took 7 bases from V and 8 from J; bases not matched to a gene: 9. CDR3 amino acids: CASTSDRGPEKLFF. The CDR3 DNA follows: TGTGCCAGTACCTCCGACAGGGGTCCCGAAAAACTGTTTTTT.

This sequence joins TRBV4-1 and TRBJ2-3; the match to TRBD1 covers 10 bases. Germline V lookup: CDR1 MGHRA, CDR2 YSYEKL. V shed 2 bases, J shed 0 bases, and the junction held 5 bases outside the gene matches. This CDR3 is built from 17 residues. The DNA for the CDR3 is TGCGCCAGCAGCCAAACCTGGGGACAGGGGAGCACAGATACGCAGTATTTT. Its translation: CASSQTWGQGSTDTQYF.

In this sample, this clone turned up a few times. CDR3 in DNA: TGCGCCAGCAGCCAAGATCCAGTGGGAGGAGGCACAGATACGCAGTATTTT. Its protein product is CASSQDPVGGGTDTQYF. The gene calls are TRBV4-3 and TRBJ2-3; D may be TRBD2 (6 bases). With 0 bases removed from V and 1 base from J, the gap between germline ends came to 14 bases. This CDR3 has 17 residues. Germline lookup yields CDR1 LGHNA and CDR2 YSLEER.

The V gene is TRBV27, the J gene TRBJ2-7; 8 bases line up with TRBD2. The CDR3 is 15 amino acids. Germline V CDR1 and CDR2: MNHEY, SMNVEV (reference sequence). Trimming cost V 5 bases and J 3 bases; bases outside gene matches: 9. The CDR3 sequence is CASSDPLAGFYEQYF. DNA for the CDR3: TGTGCCAGCAGTGATCCGTTAGCGGGGTTCTACGAGCAGTACTTC.

The chain uses TRBV25-1 and TRBJ1-4; TRBD1 matches 9 bases. Trimming took 3 bases from V and 4 from J; bases not matched to a gene: 6. The CDR3 contains 16 residues. The germline gives CDR1 MGHDK, CDR2 SYGVNS. As DNA, the CDR3 is TGTGCCAGCAGTGACCCGGGACAGGGTATTAATGAAAAACTGTTTTTT. This codes for CASSDPGQGINEKLFF.

The rearrangement links TRBV28 to TRBJ1-1, with a possible D match to TRBD1 (5 bases). The CDR3 length is 14 residues. Germline V CDR1 and CDR2: MDHEN, SYDVKM. Trimming shortened V by 6 bases and J by 8 bases, and 19 bases separated the two germline ends. CDR3 loop: CASRSRRDAREAFF. CDR3 in DNA: TGTGCCAGCAGATCCAGACGGGACGCTAGAGAAGCTTTCTTT.